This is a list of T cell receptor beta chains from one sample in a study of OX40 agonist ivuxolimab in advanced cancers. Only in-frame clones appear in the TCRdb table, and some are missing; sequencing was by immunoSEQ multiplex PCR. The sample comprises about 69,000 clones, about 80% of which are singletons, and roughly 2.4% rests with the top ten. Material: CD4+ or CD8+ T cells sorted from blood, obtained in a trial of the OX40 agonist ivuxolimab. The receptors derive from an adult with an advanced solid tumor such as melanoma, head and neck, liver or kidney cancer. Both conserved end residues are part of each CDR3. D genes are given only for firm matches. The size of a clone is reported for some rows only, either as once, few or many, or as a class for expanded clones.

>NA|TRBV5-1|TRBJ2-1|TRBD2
TGCGCCAGCAGCCTGGGACTAGCGGACAATGAGCAGTTCTTC
CASSLGLADNEQFF
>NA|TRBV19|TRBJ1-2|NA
TGTGCCAGTAGTATAGATCGTGGCGGCTCTCAAGCCTTC
CASSIDRGGSQAF
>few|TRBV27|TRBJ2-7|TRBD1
TGTGCCAGCAGGCGGGCAGGGGGAACTTACGAGCAGTACTTC
CASRRAGGTYEQYF
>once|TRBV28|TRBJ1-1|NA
TGTGCCAGTCACTCAGGGGAGCGAGTGAACACTGAAGCTTTCTTT
CASHSGERVNTEAFF
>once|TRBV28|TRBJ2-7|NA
TGTGCCAGCAGTTTATGGGGGGACAACTACGAGCAGTACTTC
CASSLWGDNYEQYF
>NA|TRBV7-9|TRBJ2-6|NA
TGTGCCAGCAGCACGGGGAGTTCTGGGGCCAACGTCCTGACTTTC
CASSTGSSGANVLTF
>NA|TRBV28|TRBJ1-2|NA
TGTGCCACCATCGTGCGGCCTCAAGGAGGCTACACCTTC
CATIVRPQGGYTF
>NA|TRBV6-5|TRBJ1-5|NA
TGTGCCAGCAGTACAGGGATCAATCAGCCCCAGCATTTT
CASSTGINQPQHF
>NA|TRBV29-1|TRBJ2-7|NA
TGCAGCGTTGAAGATAGTTACGAGCAGTACTTC
CSVEDSYEQYF
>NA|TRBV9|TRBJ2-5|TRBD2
TGTGCCAGCAGCGCCCGGACTAGCGGTCAAGGGGAGACCCAGTACTTC
CASSARTSGQGETQYF
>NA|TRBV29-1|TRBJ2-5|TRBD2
TGCAGCGTTGACGGGGGGGCCGGGCAAGAGACCCAGTACTTC
CSVDGGAGQETQYF
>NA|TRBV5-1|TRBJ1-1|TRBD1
TGCGCCAGCAGCCCCGAACGCGGACAGGTTGAAGCTTTCTTT
CASSPERGQVEAFF
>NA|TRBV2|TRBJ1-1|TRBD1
TGTGCCAGCAACACGGCAGGGGGTTTAGCTGAAGCTTTCTTT
CASNTAGGLAEAFF
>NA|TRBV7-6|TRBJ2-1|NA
TGTGCCAGCAGTTTGCTGACCAGTTCAGAGCAGTTCTTC
CASSLLTSSEQFF
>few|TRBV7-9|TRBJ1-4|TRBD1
TGTGCCAGCAGCTCCGGACAGGAGCGTGCAACTAATGAAAAACTGTTTTTT
CASSSGQERATNEKLFF
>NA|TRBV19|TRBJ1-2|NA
TGTGCCAGTACCCCCAGGGAAGGAAGCTACACCTTC
CASTPREGSYTF
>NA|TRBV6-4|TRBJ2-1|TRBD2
TGTGCCAGCAGTGACTCGGGGACTAGCGGGAGAAGGGAGCAGTTCTTC
CASSDSGTSGRREQFF
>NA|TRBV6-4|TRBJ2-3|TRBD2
TGTGCCAGCAGTGTTCGGGAGGGGGGGACGCAGTATTTT
CASSVREGGTQYF
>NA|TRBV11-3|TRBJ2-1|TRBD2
TGTGCCAGCAGCCGGACTAGCGGATACAATGAGCAGTTCTTC
CASSRTSGYNEQFF
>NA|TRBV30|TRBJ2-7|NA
TGTGCCTGGAGTCGGGGCAGGGTCTACGAGCAGTACTTC
CAWSRGRVYEQYF
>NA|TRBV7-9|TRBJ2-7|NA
TGTGCCAGCAGCTTATTGGGGGTTGGTCTCGGCGAGCAGTACTTC
CASSLLGVGLGEQYF
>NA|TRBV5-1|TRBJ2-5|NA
TGCGCCAGCGGGACACCGGGCGGGGAGACCCAGTACTTC
CASGTPGGETQYF
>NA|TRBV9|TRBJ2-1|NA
TGTGCCAGCACCCCTCGAACGAGCTCCTACAATGAGCAGTTCTTC
CASTPRTSSYNEQFF
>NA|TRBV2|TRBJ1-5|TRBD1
TGTGCCAGCAGTGGGACAGGCGGCAATCAGCCCCAGCATTTT
CASSGTGGNQPQHF
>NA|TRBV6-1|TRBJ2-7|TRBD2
TGTGCCAGCAGTGATATTAGCGGGACCGCCTACGAGCAGTACTTC
CASSDISGTAYEQYF
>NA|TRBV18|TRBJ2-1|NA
TGTGCCAGCTCACCTTCATACGGGCTCAATGAGCAGTTCTTC
CASSPSYGLNEQFF
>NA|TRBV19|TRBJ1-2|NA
TGTGCCAGTAGTATGGGTCAGGGGCCCTATGGCTACACCTTC
CASSMGQGPYGYTF
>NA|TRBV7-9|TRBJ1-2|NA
TGTGCCAGCAGCCCGGTCGGCTATGGCTACACCTTC
CASSPVGYGYTF
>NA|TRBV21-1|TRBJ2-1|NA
TGTGCCAGCAGCCCCGGACCCTACAATGAGCAGTTCTTC
CASSPGPYNEQFF
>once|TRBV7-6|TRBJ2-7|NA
TGTGCCAGCAGCTTAGGCGGGGACGACTCCTACGAGCAGTACTTC
CASSLGGDDSYEQYF
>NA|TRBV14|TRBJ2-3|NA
TGTGCCAGCAGCCTGGGGACTCTCACAGATACGCAGTATTTT
CASSLGTLTDTQYF
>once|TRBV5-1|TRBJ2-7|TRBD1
TGCGCCAGCAGCACGACTCCCGGGACAGGGTCCAGCGAGCAGTACTTC
CASSTTPGTGSSEQYF
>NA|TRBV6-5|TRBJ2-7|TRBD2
TGTGCCAGCAGTTCCCGACGGGGGGTGAACGAGCAGTACTTC
CASSSRRGVNEQYF
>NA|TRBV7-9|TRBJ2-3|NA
TGTGCCAGCAGCTTAGGGGATGCGGGGTCTCGTACGGAGACGCAGTATTTT
CASSLGDAGSRTETQYF